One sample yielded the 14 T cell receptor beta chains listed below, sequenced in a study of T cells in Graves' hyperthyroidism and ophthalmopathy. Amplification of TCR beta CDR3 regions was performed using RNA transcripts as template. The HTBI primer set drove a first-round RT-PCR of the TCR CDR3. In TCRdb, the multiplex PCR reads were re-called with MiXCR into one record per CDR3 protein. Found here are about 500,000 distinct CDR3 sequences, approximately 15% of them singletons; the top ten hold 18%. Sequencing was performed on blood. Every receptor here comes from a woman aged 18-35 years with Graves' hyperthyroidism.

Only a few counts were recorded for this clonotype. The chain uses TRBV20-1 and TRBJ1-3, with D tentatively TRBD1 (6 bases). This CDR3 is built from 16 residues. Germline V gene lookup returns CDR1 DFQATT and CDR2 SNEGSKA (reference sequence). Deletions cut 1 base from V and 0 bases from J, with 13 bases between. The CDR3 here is CSARGRQVSSGNTIYF. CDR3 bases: TGCAGTGCTAGAGGTCGACAGGTATCCTCTGGAAACACCATATATTTT.

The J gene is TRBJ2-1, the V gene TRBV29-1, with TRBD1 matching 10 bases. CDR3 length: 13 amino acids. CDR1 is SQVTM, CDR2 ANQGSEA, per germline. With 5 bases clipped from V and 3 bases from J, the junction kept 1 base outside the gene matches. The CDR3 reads CSVWTGGYNEQFF. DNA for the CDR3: TGCAGCGTTTGGACAGGGGGCTACAATGAGCAGTTCTTC.

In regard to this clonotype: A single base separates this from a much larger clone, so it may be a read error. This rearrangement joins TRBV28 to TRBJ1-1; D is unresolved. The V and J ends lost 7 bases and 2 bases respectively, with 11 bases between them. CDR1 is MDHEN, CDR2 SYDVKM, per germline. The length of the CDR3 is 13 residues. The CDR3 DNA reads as TGTGCCAGCAAACTGGCTAAAAACACTGAAGCTTTCTTT. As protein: CASKLAKNTEAFF.

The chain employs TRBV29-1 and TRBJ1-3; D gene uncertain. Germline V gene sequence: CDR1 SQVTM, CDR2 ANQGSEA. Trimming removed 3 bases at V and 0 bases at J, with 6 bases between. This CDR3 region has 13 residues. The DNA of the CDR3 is TGCAGCGTTGATAGGCGCTCTGGAAACACCATATATTTT. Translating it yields CSVDRRSGNTIYF.

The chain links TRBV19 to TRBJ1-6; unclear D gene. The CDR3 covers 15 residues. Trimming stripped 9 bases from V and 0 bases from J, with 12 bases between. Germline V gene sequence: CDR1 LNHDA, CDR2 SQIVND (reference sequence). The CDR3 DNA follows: TGTGCCAGCAACTGGAAGAGCTCCTATAATTCACCCCTCCACTTT. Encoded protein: CASNWKSSYNSPLHF.

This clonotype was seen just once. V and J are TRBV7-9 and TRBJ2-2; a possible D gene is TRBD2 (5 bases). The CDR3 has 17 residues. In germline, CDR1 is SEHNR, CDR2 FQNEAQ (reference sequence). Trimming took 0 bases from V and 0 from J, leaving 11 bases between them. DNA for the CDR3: TGTGCCAGCAGCTTAGCGGGAGCCAGACCGAACACCGGGGAGCTGTTTTTT. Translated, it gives CASSLAGARPNTGELFF.

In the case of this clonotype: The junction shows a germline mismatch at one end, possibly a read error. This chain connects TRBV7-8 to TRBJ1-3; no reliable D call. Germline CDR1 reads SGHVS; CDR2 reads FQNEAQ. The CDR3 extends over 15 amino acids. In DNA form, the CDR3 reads TGTGCCAGCAGCTTAGCGCTTGCAGCTGGAGACACCATATATTTT. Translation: CASSLALAAGDTIYF.

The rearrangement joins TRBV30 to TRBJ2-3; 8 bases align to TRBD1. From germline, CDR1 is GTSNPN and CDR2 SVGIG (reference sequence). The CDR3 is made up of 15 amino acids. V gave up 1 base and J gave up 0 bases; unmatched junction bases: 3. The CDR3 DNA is TGTGCCTGGAGTGGTCAGGGGGCTAGCACAGATACGCAGTATTTT. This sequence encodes CAWSGQGASTDTQYF.

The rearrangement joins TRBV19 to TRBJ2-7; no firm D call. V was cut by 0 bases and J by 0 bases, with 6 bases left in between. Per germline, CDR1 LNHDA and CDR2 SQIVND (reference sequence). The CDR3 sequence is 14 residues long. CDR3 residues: CASSIDPTSYEQYF. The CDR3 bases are TGTGCCAGTAGTATAGATCCTACCTCCTACGAGCAGTACTTC.

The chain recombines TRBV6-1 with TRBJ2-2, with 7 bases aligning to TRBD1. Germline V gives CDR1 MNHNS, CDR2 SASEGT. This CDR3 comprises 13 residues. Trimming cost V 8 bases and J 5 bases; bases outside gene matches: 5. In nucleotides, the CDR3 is TGTGCCAGCGGGAGACAGGGTACCGGGGAGCTGTTTTTT. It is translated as CASGRQGTGELFF.

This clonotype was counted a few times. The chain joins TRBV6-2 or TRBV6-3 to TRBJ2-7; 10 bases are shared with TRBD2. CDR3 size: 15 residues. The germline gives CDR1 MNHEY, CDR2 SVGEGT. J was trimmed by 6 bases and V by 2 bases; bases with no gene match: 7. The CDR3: CASSYKASGGSEQYF. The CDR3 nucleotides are TGTGCCAGCAGTTACAAGGCTAGCGGGGGTTCCGAGCAGTACTTC.

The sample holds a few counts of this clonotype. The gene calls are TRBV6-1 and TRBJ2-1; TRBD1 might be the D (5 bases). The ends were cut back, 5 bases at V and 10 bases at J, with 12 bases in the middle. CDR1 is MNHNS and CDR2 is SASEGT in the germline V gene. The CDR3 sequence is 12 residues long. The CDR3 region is CASSPRWGEQFF. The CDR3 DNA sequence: TGTGCCAGCAGTCCACGCTGGGGCGAGCAGTTCTTC.

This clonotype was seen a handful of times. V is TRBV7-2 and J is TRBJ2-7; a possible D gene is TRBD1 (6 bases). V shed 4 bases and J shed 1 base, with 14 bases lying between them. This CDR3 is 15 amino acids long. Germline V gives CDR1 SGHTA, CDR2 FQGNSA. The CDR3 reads CASSSIGQHSYEQYF. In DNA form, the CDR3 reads TGTGCCAGCAGCTCCATTGGACAGCATTCCTACGAGCAGTACTTC. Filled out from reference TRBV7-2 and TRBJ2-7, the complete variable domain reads GAGVSQSPSNKVTEKGKDVELRCDPISGHTALYWYRQSLGQGLEFLIYFQGNSAPDKSGLPSDRFSAERTGGSVSTLTIQRTQQEDSAVYLCASSSIGQHSYEQYFGPGTRLTVT.

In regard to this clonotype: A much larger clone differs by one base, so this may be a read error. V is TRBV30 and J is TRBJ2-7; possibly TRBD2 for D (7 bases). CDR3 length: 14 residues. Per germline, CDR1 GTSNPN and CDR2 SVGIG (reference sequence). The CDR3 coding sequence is TGTGCCTGGAGTGTAAAGGGGGGGTACTACGAGCGGTACTTC. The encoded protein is CAWSVKGGYYERYF. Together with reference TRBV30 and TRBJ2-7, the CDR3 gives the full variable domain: SQTIHQWPATLVQPVGSPLSLECTVEGTSNPNLYWYRQAAGRGLQLLFYSVGIGQISSEVPQNLSASRPQDRQFILSSKKLLLSDSGFYLCAWSVKGGYYERYFGPGTRLTVT.